The rows below give T cell receptor beta chains drawn from one sample of a study of shared clonotypes between healthy human individuals. Measured with immunoSEQ multiplex PCR; TCRdb has only the in-frame clones, and not every one. This table has fewer than 550,000 clones, 75% to 80% appearing once. The sample comprised PBMCs. All receptors come from a woman aged 40 to 49 in good health. Some clones in this sample may be carry-over from other donors' samples. CDR3s include the opening cysteine and the closing phenylalanine or tryptophan. Each record gives: V gene, clone size, CDR3 protein. Clone size is stated in some rows and not others, as once, few, many or a class when expanded.

V gene: TRBV5-1
clone size: -
CDR3 protein: CASSLGLAGGFEQYF

V gene: TRBV7-2
clone size: -
CDR3 protein: CASSLFEGGGVAFF

V gene: TRBV4-1
clone size: -
CDR3 protein: CASSQEDEQFF

V gene: TRBV18
clone size: -
CDR3 protein: CASSRTGIHTEAFF

V gene: TRBV7-8
clone size: once
CDR3 protein: CASTPDSPNTEAFF

V gene: TRBV11-2
clone size: -
CDR3 protein: CASSLLRGQGSYEQYF

V gene: TRBV5-1
clone size: -
CDR3 protein: CASTPPTGGENEQFF

V gene: TRBV2
clone size: once
CDR3 protein: CASRWDGYEQYF

V gene: TRBV6-4
clone size: -
CDR3 protein: CASSSSGTHNEQFF

V gene: TRBV4-2
clone size: -
CDR3 protein: CASSSEGFHEQYF

V gene: TRBV11-2
clone size: -
CDR3 protein: CASSLSGSGYEQYF

V gene: TRBV7-9
clone size: -
CDR3 protein: CASGRGSTDTQYF

V gene: TRBV11-2
clone size: -
CDR3 protein: CASSAGLTYEQYF

V gene: TRBV30
clone size: few
CDR3 protein: CAWSPPGHNTGELFF

V gene: TRBV7-3
clone size: few
CDR3 protein: CASSLRGGLASVARSGTDTQYF

V gene: TRBV6-6
clone size: -
CDR3 protein: CASSYPDRGRTEAFF

V gene: TRBV5-1
clone size: -
CDR3 protein: CASSEGLVGAGEQYF

V gene: TRBV5-1
clone size: -
CDR3 protein: CASRPPGQGLHTQYF

V gene: TRBV7-8
clone size: few
CDR3 protein: CASSSLKSFTGELFF

V gene: TRBV28
clone size: few
CDR3 protein: CASTNPGLAGAETQYF

V gene: TRBV6-5
clone size: many
CDR3 protein: CASRFSGTYNEQFF

V gene: TRBV30
clone size: -
CDR3 protein: CATSPGQFYEQYF

V gene: TRBV4-2
clone size: many
CDR3 protein: CASSHTGPGQGTYGYTF

V gene: TRBV7-2
clone size: -
CDR3 protein: CASSLRPFADTQYF

V gene: TRBV7-3
clone size: -
CDR3 protein: CASSAILSGANVLTF

V gene: TRBV11-3
clone size: -
CDR3 protein: CASSLGPGAGAGDETQYF

V gene: TRBV7-8
clone size: -
CDR3 protein: CASSDRQGTNNEQFF

V gene: TRBV5-1
clone size: -
CDR3 protein: CASSPRTDSNTGELFF

V gene: TRBV19
clone size: -
CDR3 protein: CASSINWVYNEQFF

V gene: TRBV27
clone size: -
CDR3 protein: CASSLSPPSEKLFF

V gene: TRBV7-9
clone size: -
CDR3 protein: CASSRQGRYEQYF

V gene: TRBV28
clone size: -
CDR3 protein: CASRATYNEQFF

V gene: TRBV10-3
clone size: -
CDR3 protein: CAISEWTGGAYGYTF

V gene: TRBV5-1
clone size: many
CDR3 protein: CASSRDSGGTEAFF

V gene: TRBV11-2
clone size: -
CDR3 protein: CASSLVQNTEAFF

V gene: TRBV7-9
clone size: -
CDR3 protein: CASSFRDIDYEQYF

V gene: TRBV4-1
clone size: -
CDR3 protein: CASSHRAGVPYEQYF